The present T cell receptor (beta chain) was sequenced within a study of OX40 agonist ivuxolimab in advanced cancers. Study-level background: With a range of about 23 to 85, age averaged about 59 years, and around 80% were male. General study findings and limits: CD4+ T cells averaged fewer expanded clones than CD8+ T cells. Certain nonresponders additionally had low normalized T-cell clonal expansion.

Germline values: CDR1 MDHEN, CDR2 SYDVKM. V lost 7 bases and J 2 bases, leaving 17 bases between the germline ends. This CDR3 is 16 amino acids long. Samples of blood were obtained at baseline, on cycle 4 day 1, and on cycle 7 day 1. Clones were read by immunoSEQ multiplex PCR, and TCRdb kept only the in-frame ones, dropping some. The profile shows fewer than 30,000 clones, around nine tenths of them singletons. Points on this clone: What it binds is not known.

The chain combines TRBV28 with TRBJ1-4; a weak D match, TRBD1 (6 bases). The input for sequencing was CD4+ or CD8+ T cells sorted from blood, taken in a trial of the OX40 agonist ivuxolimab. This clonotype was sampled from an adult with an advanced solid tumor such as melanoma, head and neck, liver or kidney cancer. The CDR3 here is CASKVGQGGTNEKLFF. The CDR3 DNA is TGTGCCAGCAAGGTGGGGCAAGGGGGGACTAATGAAAAACTGTTTTTT.